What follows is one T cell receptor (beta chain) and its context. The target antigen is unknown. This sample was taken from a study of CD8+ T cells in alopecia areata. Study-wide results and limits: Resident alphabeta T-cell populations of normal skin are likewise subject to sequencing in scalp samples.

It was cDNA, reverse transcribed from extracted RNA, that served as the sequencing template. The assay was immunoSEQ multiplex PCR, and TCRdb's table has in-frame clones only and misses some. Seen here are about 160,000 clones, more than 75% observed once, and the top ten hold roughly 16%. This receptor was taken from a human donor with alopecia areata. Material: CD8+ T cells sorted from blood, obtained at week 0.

CDR3 bases: TGTGCCAGCAGTTTAAATCCATCCTCAGAGACCCAGTACTTC. Amino acids: CASSLNPSSETQYF. The chain carries TRBV27 and TRBJ2-5, with no clear D. CDR3 length equals 14 residues. Germline loops: CDR1 MNHEY, CDR2 SMNVEV (reference sequence). Trimming left V 2 bases short and J 4 bases short, with 11 bases between.